This TCR beta chain was sequenced during a study of identical twins. CDR3 length: 14 amino acids. V gave up 5 bases and J gave up 2 bases, with 13 bases separating them. Whole-study results and caveats: Models predicted less out-of-frame TCR alpha sharing in monozygotic twins than was found. Cord blood's abundant beta clonotypes had fewer insertions, unlike memory repertoires. Cross-sectional statistical analysis was relied on for the conclusions, without the same donors being followed.

A universal primer site was incorporated via template switching, and the cDNA contained unique molecular identifiers. TCRdb used MiXCR to reprocess the 5' RACE reads, holding one entry per CDR3 protein. The table has roughly 710,000 distinct CDR3 sequences, 5.5% to 7.5% seen once. Ten or more counts support this clonotype. The antigen remains unidentified. This chain links TRBV12-3 or TRBV12-4 with TRBJ2-7; D not certain. This TCR was recovered from a man aged 18 to 30 in good health. The specimen was naive T cells sorted from blood. The CDR3 loop reads CASSVGPLPYEQYV. The CDR3 coding sequence is TGTGCCAGCAGTGTCGGGCCTCTTCCCTACGAGCAGTACGTC.